Below are 5 T cell receptor beta chains sequenced from a single sample in a study of T-cell reconstitution after alpha-beta-depleted transplantation in children. As it was prepared, the TCRbeta library received unique molecular identifiers. TCRdb redid the calling of the PCR reads with MiXCR, one entry per CDR3 protein. Here the sample spans under 250,000 distinct CDR3 sequences, 20% to 30% being singletons. Sequenced material: PBMCs, mostly from graft donor cells, taken 360 days after TCRalphabeta/CD19-depleted stem cell transplant. The receptors were gathered from a female patient aged 2-9 years who had a stem cell transplant for congenital amegakaryocytic thrombocytopenia, so the T cells may come from the graft donor.

The chain couples TRBV18 to TRBJ2-7, with D perhaps matching TRBD1 (6 bases). The CDR3 loop spans 15 amino acids. V gave up 3 bases and J gave up 1 base, with 13 bases separating them. Looked up from germline, CDR1 is KGHSH and CDR2 is LQKENI. The CDR3 is CASSPGAKPSYEQYF. In DNA form, the CDR3 reads TGTGCCAGCTCACCGGGGGCCAAACCATCCTACGAGCAGTACTTC.

This clonotype was found a few times. The chain recombines TRBV27 with TRBJ2-1, with 8 nucleotides matching TRBD2. The CDR3 is 16 residues long. CDR1 is MNHEY, CDR2 SMNVEV, per germline (reference sequence). V gave up 5 bases and J gave up 8 bases; unmatched junction bases: 14. The CDR3 bases are TGTGCCAGCAGTCCCCCTCTGGCGGGAGGTCTCTATGAGCAGTTCTTC. Its protein product is CASSPPLAGGLYEQFF.

This clonotype was seen only a few times. Here the CDR3 reads CASSLEWQGYGYTF. The CDR3 nucleotides read TGTGCCAGCAGCTTAGAGTGGCAGGGCTATGGCTACACCTTC. This sequence joins TRBV7-2 and TRBJ1-2; D is possibly TRBD1 (5 bases). V lost 1 base to trimming and J lost 4 bases, with 10 bases between them. The germline V gene has CDR1 SGHTA and CDR2 FQGNSA. CDR3 length: 14 residues.

This clonotype was seen more than once but under ten times. The J gene is TRBJ2-7, the V gene TRBV29-1, with a weak D call TRBD2 (6 bases). CDR1 is SQVTM, CDR2 ANQGSEA, per germline. The CDR3 is made up of 13 amino acids. V lost 2 bases, J lost 2 bases, and 10 bases lay in between. The CDR3 nucleotides are TGCAGCGTTGAAACCGGGGGAACCTACGAGCAGTACTTC. Its translation is CSVETGGTYEQYF.

This clonotype has ten or more counts. This chain connects TRBV9 to TRBJ2-1; tentative D call: TRBD2 (6 bases). There are 16 residues in the CDR3. The V gene's germline CDR1 is SGDLS and CDR2 YYNGEE. V shed 0 bases and J shed 6 bases, with 16 bases lying between them. CDR3 sequence reads: CASSVASMTRRNEQFF. CDR3 nucleotide sequence: TGTGCCAGCAGCGTAGCCTCCATGACTAGGCGCAATGAGCAGTTCTTC. The variable domain in full, with the rest retrieved from reference TRBV9 and TRBJ2-1, is DSGVTQTPKHLITATGQRVTLRCSPRSGDLSVYWYQQSLDQGLQFLIQYYNGEERAKGNILERFSAQQFPDLHSELNLSSLELGDSALYFCASSVASMTRRNEQFFGPGTRLTVL.